The T cell receptor beta chain described here comes from a study of post-analysis software for immune sequencing data. Overall study results and limits: Controls had lower frequencies than patients of four or five TRBV segments, which included TRBV5-6, TRBV5-1 and TRBV20-1.

V was cut by 0 bases and J by 4 bases, with 9 bases left in between. In germline, CDR1 is LNHNV, CDR2 YYDKDF (reference sequence). The CDR3 covers 14 residues. Every TCR beta cDNA library bore unique molecular identifiers. Starting from roughly 1.1 to 9.2 million T cells, the study yielded a few hundred thousand cDNA molecules. Each CDR3 protein gets one entry after TCRdb re-called the PCR reads with MiXCR. Of 650,000 to 900,000 distinct CDR3 sequences listed, just over 45% are singletons. A note on this clonotype: Its specificity is unknown.

The origin of this receptor is a girl aged 5-17 years with multiple sclerosis. The sequenced sample consisted of blood. J is TRBJ1-1 and V is TRBV15; tentatively, D is TRBD1 (6 bases). The CDR3 nucleotides read TGTGCCACCAGCAGAGATGGGGGCATCACTGAAGCTTTCTTT. This translates into CATSRDGGITEAFF.